Listed below are T cell receptor beta chains from one sample, sequenced in a study of T cell repertoires in cytomegalovirus infection. A single record per CDR3 protein comes from TCRdb applying MiXCR to the reads. The top ten clones hold roughly 25% of a sample with under 600,000 distinct CDR3 sequences, about 15% of them seen once. The sequenced sample consisted of CD8+ T cells from PBMCs. The receptor set was obtained from a human donor in good health (CMV status not recorded). Some clones in this sample may be carry-over from other donors' samples. CDR3s include the opening cysteine and the closing phenylalanine or tryptophan. The D gene is left open where the match is weak. Size tells how often a clone was seen (once, few, many) or the class of an expanded clone, and some rows leave it out.

cdr3_aa,cdr3_nt,clone_size,d_call,v_call,j_call
CSVEGTDNEQFF,TGCAGCGTTGAAGGAACCGACAATGAGCAGTTCTTC,NA,NA,TRBV29-1,TRBJ2-1
CASSIDLWANNQPQHF,TGTGCCAGTAGTATAGATCTATGGGCGAACAATCAGCCCCAGCATTTT,many,NA,TRBV19,TRBJ1-5
CASSLDGTGTQYF,TGTGCCAGCAGTTTAGACGGGACGGGTACGCAGTATTTT,NA,NA,TRBV27,TRBJ2-3
CASSWDLGSNQPQHF,TGTGCCAGCAGCTGGGACCTCGGAAGCAATCAGCCCCAGCATTTT,few,NA,TRBV5-5,TRBJ1-5
CASSSGTSGSWVEQFF,TGTGCCAGCAGTTCCGGGACTAGCGGGAGCTGGGTTGAGCAGTTCTTC,NA,TRBD2,TRBV28,TRBJ2-1
CASSGGDRVNANTGELFF,TGCGCCAGCAGTGGAGGGGACAGGGTAAATGCGAACACCGGGGAGCTGTTTTTT,NA,TRBD1,TRBV10-1,TRBJ2-2
CASSTRELAYNEQFF,TGTGCCAGCAGCACCAGGGAACTTGCCTACAATGAGCAGTTCTTC,NA,NA,TRBV28,TRBJ2-1
CASSLPPQEAFF,TGTGCCAGCAGCTTACCCCCCCAGGAGGCTTTCTTT,many,NA,TRBV7-2,TRBJ1-1
CSARDLGGGAMRETQYF,TGCAGTGCTAGAGATCTCGGGGGGGGGGCAATGCGGGAGACCCAGTACTTC,few,TRBD2,TRBV20-1,TRBJ2-5
CASSLAGGLYNEQFF,TGTGCCAGCAGTTTAGCGGGGGGGCTCTACAATGAGCAGTTCTTC,many,NA,TRBV12-3/TRBV12-4,TRBJ2-1
CASSSTDRATGELFF,TGTGCCAGCAGCTCGACAGACAGGGCCACCGGGGAGCTGTTTTTT,few,TRBD1,TRBV6-7,TRBJ2-2
CSASSGLAGVIVGTDTQYF,TGCAGTGCTTCCTCGGGACTAGCGGGAGTTATCGTGGGCACAGATACGCAGTATTTT,NA,TRBD2,TRBV20-1,TRBJ2-3
CASSVYSGHSSYEQYF,TGTGCCAGCAGTGTCTACTCGGGACACAGCTCCTACGAGCAGTACTTC,few,NA,TRBV27,TRBJ2-7
CASTSGEGSGDKLFF,TGTGCCAGCACCTCGGGCGAGGGCTCAGGCGACAAACTGTTTTTT,many,NA,TRBV11-2,TRBJ1-4
CASSFGERPYEQYF,TGTGCCAGCAGTTTCGGGGAACGTCCCTACGAGCAGTACTTC,many,NA,TRBV28,TRBJ2-7
CSAVNRVAYNEQFF,TGCAGTGCTGTCAACAGGGTCGCCTACAATGAGCAGTTCTTC,many,NA,TRBV20-1,TRBJ2-1
CASSQEGWVLGAGTDTQYF,TGCGCCAGCAGCCAAGAGGGTTGGGTACTAGGCGCGGGCACAGATACGCAGTATTTT,NA,NA,TRBV4-1,TRBJ2-3
CASSLAGNPYNEQFF,TGCGCCAGCAGCTTGGCCGGGAACCCCTACAATGAGCAGTTCTTC,many,NA,TRBV5-1,TRBJ2-1
CASSLGGQVSELFF,TGTGCCAGCAGTTTGGGGGGGCAGGTATCGGAGCTGTTTTTT,few,NA,TRBV12-3/TRBV12-4,TRBJ2-2
CASSLSSGSYDTQYF,TGTGCCAGCAGCTTAAGTAGCGGGAGCTACGATACGCAGTATTTT,NA,TRBD2,TRBV7-3,TRBJ2-3
CSAANAFF,TGCAGTGCAGCAAATGCTTTCTTT,NA,NA,TRBV20-1,TRBJ1-1
CASSLLAGGLTEAFF,TGTGCCAGCAGTTTACTAGCAGGGGGTTTAACTGAAGCTTTCTTT,many,TRBD1,TRBV27,TRBJ1-1
CASSPPTGITSYEQYF,TGTGCCAGCAGTCCCCCGACAGGGATCACCTCCTACGAGCAGTACTTC,few,TRBD1,TRBV28,TRBJ2-7
CSARDSIGVGNTGELFF,TGCAGTGCTAGAGATAGCATAGGAGTTGGAAACACCGGGGAGCTGTTTTTT,few,NA,TRBV20-1,TRBJ2-2
CASAHRPTNEKLFF,TGCGCCTCGGCCCACAGACCAACTAATGAAAAACTGTTTTTT,NA,NA,TRBV5-1,TRBJ1-4
CASSPYISSYEQYF,TGTGCCAGCAGCCCATACATAAGCTCCTACGAGCAGTACTTC,many,NA,TRBV7-9,TRBJ2-7
CASSTGPRKTQYF,TGTGCCAGCAGCACCGGGCCGAGGAAGACCCAGTACTTC,NA,NA,TRBV28,TRBJ2-5
CASSEDGDMNTEAFF,TGTGCCAGCAGCGAGGACGGAGACATGAACACTGAAGCTTTCTTT,NA,NA,TRBV9,TRBJ1-1
CASSPPGQSNTGELFF,TGTGCCAGCTCACCACCCGGACAGAGTAACACCGGGGAGCTGTTTTTT,many,NA,TRBV18,TRBJ2-2
CASSLEGGAGNTIYF,TGTGCCAGCAGCTTAGAAGGAGGGGCTGGAAACACCATATATTTT,many,NA,TRBV7-2,TRBJ1-3
CASSRAVGGKRYEQFF,TGTGCCAGCAGTCGAGCGGTGGGAGGAAAGCGATATGAGCAGTTCTTC,many,NA,TRBV28,TRBJ2-1
CASSSPGLNYGYTF,TGTGCCAGCAGCTCACCAGGCCTTAACTATGGCTACACCTTC,many,NA,TRBV28,TRBJ1-2
CASSFGRSDSPLHF,TGTGCCAGCAGTTTCGGCCGTTCTGATTCACCCCTCCACTTT,many,NA,TRBV27,TRBJ1-6
CASSSGTSGYVQYF,TGTGCCAGCAGTTCCGGGACTAGCGGCTACGTGCAGTACTTC,NA,TRBD2,TRBV27,TRBJ2-7
CASTGAGDIQYF,TGTGCCAGCACGGGGGCCGGGGACATTCAGTACTTC,NA,NA,TRBV28,TRBJ2-4
CASSGVDRGLTYEQYF,TGTGCCAGCAGTGGGGTGGATAGGGGATTGACCTACGAGCAGTACTTC,NA,NA,TRBV2,TRBJ2-7
CASSLEGQGGSPLHF,TGTGCCAGCAGCTTAGAGGGACAGGGCGGTTCACCCCTCCACTTT,NA,TRBD1,TRBV7-9,TRBJ1-6
CASSHWAEGGSGQISYEQYF,TGTGCCAGCAGCCACTGGGCCGAGGGTGGTTCTGGGCAAATCTCCTACGAGCAGTACTTC,few,NA,TRBV4-2,TRBJ2-7
CASSWSLTGVDTGELFF,TGTGCCAGCAGTTGGAGTCTGACAGGGGTTGACACCGGGGAGCTGTTTTTT,few,TRBD1,TRBV6-2/TRBV6-3,TRBJ2-2
CASSDGWGNEQFF,TGCGCCAGCAGTGACGGTTGGGGAAATGAGCAGTTCTTC,NA,NA,TRBV10-2,TRBJ2-1
CASSIDRLAGTDTQYF,TGTGCCAGTAGTATAGATCGGCTAGCGGGGACAGATACGCAGTATTTT,NA,TRBD2,TRBV19,TRBJ2-3
CASSFGQSNQPQHF,TGTGCCAGCAGTTTCGGACAGAGCAATCAGCCCCAGCATTTT,many,NA,TRBV6-5,TRBJ1-5
CSAKDKNTGELFF,TGCAGTGCAAAGGACAAGAACACCGGGGAGCTGTTTTTT,many,NA,TRBV20-1,TRBJ2-2
CASIPPGRGDTEAFF,TGTGCCAGCATCCCTCCGGGGCGCGGGGACACTGAAGCTTTCTTT,few,NA,TRBV28,TRBJ1-1
CASSLGTDNQPQHF,TGTGCCAGCTCACTAGGGACAGACAATCAGCCCCAGCATTTT,NA,TRBD1,TRBV18,TRBJ1-5
CASSYAATGNTIYF,TGTGCCAGCAGTTACGCGGCAACTGGAAACACCATATATTTT,many,NA,TRBV6-5,TRBJ1-3
CASSEALSSYNEQFF,TGTGCCAGCAGTGAGGCTCTGAGCTCCTACAATGAGCAGTTCTTC,NA,NA,TRBV6-1,TRBJ2-1